This TCR beta chain was recovered during a study of blood T cell repertoires in COVID-19. As for the study in general: From the United States, Italy and Spain came samples of acute and convalescent COVID-19. Sources were T cells, B-cell-depleted T cells, or PBMCs; the material itself was cDNA or gDNA.

The V gene end was trimmed by 7 bases and the J gene end by 4 bases; junction bases not matched to a gene: 7. CDR1 is SGDLS, CDR2 YYNGEE, per germline. This CDR3 is 15 amino acids long. As originally analysed: Reference gene primer amplification gave nucleated cell count estimates. Sequenced by immunoSEQ multiplex PCR; TCRdb stores in-frame clones only, minus some. The D gene and trimming were derived from the DNA, and the V and J assignments and clone size from that table. The table has around 700,000 clones, around 89% seen once. The sequence was collected from a woman between 18 and 29 years old with acute or convalescent COVID-19. Sample: peripheral blood. The chain carries TRBV9 and TRBJ2-5, with TRBD2 matching 13 bases. The CDR3 bases are TGTGCCAGCGGGCGACTAGCGGGGGGCCCAGAGACCCAGTACTTC. Protein product: CASGRLAGGPETQYF.